This T cell receptor beta chain was profiled in a study of response to subunit inactivated influenza vaccine. General study points: It was suggested by the authors that few new T cells are recruited by each seasonal influenza vaccination.

This clonotype was seen repeatedly, ten times or more. The antigen is unknown. V gave up 6 bases and J gave up 4 bases, with 21 bases separating them. This CDR3 is 16 amino acids long. TCRdb used MiXCR to reprocess the RT-PCR reads, holding one entry per CDR3 protein. This sample has under 500,000 distinct CDR3 sequences, with 11% found just once. This receptor was taken from a man aged 45 to 65 who received an inactivated influenza vaccine. The chain links TRBV12-3 or TRBV12-4 to TRBJ1-2; D might be TRBD1 (5 bases). This specimen consisted of PBMCs from blood, obtained 35 to 45 days after vaccination. The CDR3 protein is CASSTSVGREGYGYTF. In nucleotides, the CDR3 is TGTGCCAGCAGCACTTCAGTGGGGCGCGAAGGCTATGGCTACACCTTC.